This T cell receptor (beta chain) was recovered during a study of shared clonotypes between healthy human individuals (TCRdb year 2020). With respect to the entire study: A few men and a couple of women, aged 18 to 49 years, made up the cohort. Each donor's leukapheresis produced roughly between roughly 0.85 and 10 billion PBMCs. Different laboratories and diverse techniques were used to prepare libraries and sequence TCR repertoires, to increase sequencing depth and limit assay-specific biases. For each donor, CD4 naive and CD4 memory were each run on three plates, CD8 naive on two plates, and CD8 memory on one plate. The study deeply sequenced blood TCR repertoires of five healthy adults to estimate repertoire size and the extent of clonotype sharing between individuals. What the authors observed across the whole study: Larger estimated clonotype richness was generally found for naive subsets than for memory subsets. Compared with non-shared clonotypes, the clonotypes found in all four sorted-subset donors had higher generation probabilities. The small number of donors limited the genetic and exposure-history diversity represented. Rarefaction of sorted-subset datasets indicated incomplete sequencing despite the large sequencing depth. Sampling was restricted to blood, and TCR repertoires in tissue are likely to differ from TCR repertoires in blood. Pairwise subsampling indicated that sequencing depth was expected to affect the degree of clonotype sharing among donors. Sharing across several donors was observed for about 5% of naive CD4, about 3.2% of naive CD8, 2% to 2.5% of memory CD4, and roughly 0.4% of memory CD8 clonotypes.

In the case of this clone: It has no known antigen specificity. Base-call qualities are not available, and no considerably larger clone is one nucleotide away.

CD8 naive samples consisted of CD45RO-negative cells that were positively selected for CCR7, yielding a CD45RA+CCR7+ population without TemRA cells. Donors were healthy HIV-negative adults with no recently reported acute infections or vaccinations. Every donor was a Caucasian adult residing in Nashville, Tennessee, USA. After blood collection by leukapheresis, PBMCs were isolated using Ficoll-Histopaque density gradient centrifugation and then cryopreserved in the vapor phase of liquid nitrogen. Analytical flow cytometry was used to check the purity and quantity of every magnetically sorted T cell population. Genomic DNA was isolated from every sorted fraction and measured by UV absorbance on a Nanodrop 2000c. Using the deep immunoSEQ assay, TCR CDR3 regions were amplified from genomic DNA by multiplex PCR. Extracted genomic DNA from each cell subset was spread evenly across all wells of several immunoSEQ 96-well plates, with each plate serving as a replicate. Each replicate PCR for sorted subsets received about 210 ng genomic DNA, equal to roughly 33,000 T cell genomes. Purified libraries were measured with a Qubit 3.0 fluorometer, size-checked on a Bioanalyzer 2100, and measured again with the KAPA Library Quantification kit. Each immunoSEQ 96-well plate was sequenced on its own single-read 150-cycle Illumina NextSeq 550 flow cell. On the authors' methods: The immunoSEQ output contained only junctional sequences without quality scores, so filtering could not match that applied to full-length reads. Sequences were annotated with PyIR, a Python wrapper for IgBLAST v1.9, using IMGT germline references to assign V/J genes and CDR3. Reads were removed for weak V/J assignments (E-value above 1e-6), missing CDR3, stop codons, out-of-frame junctions, or ambiguous translated residues. V3J clonotypes were defined as sequences sharing the same inferred V gene, J gene, and CDR3 amino acid sequence. To compute the percentage overlap between repertoires, the number of shared unique clonotypes was divided by the size of the smaller repertoire. RTK rarefaction, the Chao1 estimator, and Recon v2.1 estimates of unobserved clonotypes were used to assess repertoire richness. OLGA was used to compute generation probabilities for all TCRbeta clonotypes that the gDNA method yielded from several donors. In its TCRdb copy, this immuneACCESS table keeps in-frame sequences only and misses some clones. Where compared with another copy, unresolved V genes explain less than half of these, and the others have no known cause. The D gene and trimming were derived from the DNA, and the V and J assignments and clone size from that table. Within this sample are millions of clones, with about 95% of them counted one time only. The biggest ten clones account for 0.9% to 1.3% of the sample.

The CDR3 sequence holds 14 residues, the cysteine and phenylalanine included. The CDR3 DNA has 42 bases and is translated from base 1. The V end loses 5 bases and the J end loses 6 bases, and a stretch of 16 bases separates them. CDR1 and CDR2, looked up from the germline V gene (reference sequence), are LNHNV and YYDKDF. The rearrangement joined TRBV15 to TRBJ1-2, with no D gene named confidently. Sequencing was carried out using naive CD8+ T cells sorted from blood. This specimen's cell subset or site label, interpreted: CD45RA+CCR7+. The TCR sequence derives from a man between 18 and 29 years old in good health. The CDR3 corresponds to CATSWSEGSDGYTF. Here is the DNA: TGTGCCACCAGCTGGTCCGAGGGTTCGGATGGCTACACCTTC. Reference TRBV15 and TRBJ1-2 genes cover what lies past the CDR3, so the full variable domain is DAMVIQNPRYQVTQFGKPVTLSCSQTLNHNVMYWYQQKSSQAPKLLFHYYDKDFNNEADTPDNFQSRRPNTSFCFLDIRSPGLGDTAMYLCATSWSEGSDGYTFGSGTRLTVV.